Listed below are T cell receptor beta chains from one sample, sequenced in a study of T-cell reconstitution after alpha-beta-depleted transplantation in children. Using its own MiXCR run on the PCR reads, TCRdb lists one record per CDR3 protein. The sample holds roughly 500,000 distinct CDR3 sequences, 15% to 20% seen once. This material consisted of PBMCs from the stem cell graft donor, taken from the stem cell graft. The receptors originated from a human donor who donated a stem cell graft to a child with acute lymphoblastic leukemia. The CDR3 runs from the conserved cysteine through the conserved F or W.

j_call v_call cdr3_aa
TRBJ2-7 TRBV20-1 CSARASGRRGEQYF
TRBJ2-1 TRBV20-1 CSARGWEAGSSDEQFF
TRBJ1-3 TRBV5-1 CASSFGDSSGNTIYF
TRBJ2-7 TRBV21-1 CASSKVTPALRSYEQYF
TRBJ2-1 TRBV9 CASSPSGVPYYNEQFF
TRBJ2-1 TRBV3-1 CASSQYLRSSYNEQFF
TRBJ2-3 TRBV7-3 CASSLTDRLARDADTQYF
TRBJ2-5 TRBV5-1 CASRVRYQETQYF
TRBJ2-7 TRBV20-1 CSARDIDEQYF
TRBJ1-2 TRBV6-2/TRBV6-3 CASIDGPGQGFLNYGYTF
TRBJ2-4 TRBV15 CATSRPSPGTAGNIQYF
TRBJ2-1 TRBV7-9 CASSAGLPGNEQFF
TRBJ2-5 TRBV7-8 CASRSRLTGVHQETQYF
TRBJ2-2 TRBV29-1 CSVAWNTGELFF
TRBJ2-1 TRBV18 CASSPDRQNQFF
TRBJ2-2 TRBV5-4 CASSFIWGPRAGELFF
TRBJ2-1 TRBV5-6 CASSFVGGRNEQFF
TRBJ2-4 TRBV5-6 CASSVDRERAKNIQYF
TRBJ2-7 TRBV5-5 CASSLYGRGIDEQYF
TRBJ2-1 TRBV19 CASMGTAQGNEQFF
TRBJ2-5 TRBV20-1 CSAPTRTSGKETQYF
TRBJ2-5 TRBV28 CASSGWPGEETQYF
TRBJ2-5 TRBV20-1 CSARDPGTRQETQYF
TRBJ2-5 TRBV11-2 CASSLGRTGAMQETQYF
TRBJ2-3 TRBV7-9 CASSITTSTDTQYF
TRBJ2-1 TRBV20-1 CSASPGLTPEQFF
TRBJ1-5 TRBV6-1 CASSEWTSQDQPQHF
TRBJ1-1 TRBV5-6 CASSIGQDKTEAFF
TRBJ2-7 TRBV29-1 CSVLLGGSYEQYF
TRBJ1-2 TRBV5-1 CASSPQGVINYGYTF
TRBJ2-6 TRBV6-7 CASSQLGANVLTF
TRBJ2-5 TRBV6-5 CASSYSRAGQETQYF
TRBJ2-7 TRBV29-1 CSPPQSYEQYF
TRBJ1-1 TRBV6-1 CASMVRYNRGLNTEAFF
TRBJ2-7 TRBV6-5 CASTPGGLSSYEQYF
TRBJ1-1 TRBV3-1 CASSRSWVRPTEAFF
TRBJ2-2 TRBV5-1 CASSLSLTGTGELFF
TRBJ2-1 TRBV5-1 CASSPRTDSNEQFF
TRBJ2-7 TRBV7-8 CASSLDPSEQYF
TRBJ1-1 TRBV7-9 CASSLPDRPNTEAFF
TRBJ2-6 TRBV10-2 CASGQGRGANVLTF
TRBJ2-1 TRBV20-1 CSAVPGYNEQFF